This is a list of T cell receptor beta chains from one sample in a study of blood T cell repertoires in COVID-19. Libraries were prepared by immunoSEQ multiplex PCR; TCRdb keeps only in-frame clonotypes and omits some of them. The table records more than 300,000 clones, roughly nine tenths of them present only once. Sequencing was done on a sample of PBMCs or T cells enriched from blood (not recorded which). These receptors all come from a woman in her 30s who had recovered from COVID-19. CDR3s include the opening cysteine and the closing phenylalanine or tryptophan. A D gene is named only where the DNA matches it firmly. Only part of the rows carry a size: once, few, many, or a class if the clone is expanded.

clone_size j_call d_call v_call cdr3_aa cdr3_nt
- TRBJ2-7 TRBD1 TRBV6-5 CASSHDRDYEQYF TGTGCCAGCAGCCACGACAGGGACTACGAGCAGTACTTC
- TRBJ2-1 - TRBV7-2 CASSPTSSRQFF TGTGCCAGCAGCCCTACTAGTTCTAGGCAGTTCTTC
- TRBJ1-1 TRBD1 TRBV10-3 CAIGDRMNTEAFF TGTGCCATCGGGGACAGGATGAACACTGAAGCTTTCTTT
- TRBJ1-4 TRBD1 TRBV27 CASSSRTGVRGLNEKLFF TGTGCCAGCAGTTCCCGGACAGGGGTTAGGGGCCTTAATGAAAAACTGTTTTTT
- TRBJ2-2 TRBD2 TRBV9 CASSVGAGGGELFF TGTGCCAGCAGCGTGGGAGCGGGAGGCGGGGAGCTGTTTTTT
- TRBJ1-5 - TRBV21-1 CASSIPLGGGVQPQHF TGTGCCAGCAGCATCCCCCTCGGGGGAGGTGTGCAGCCCCAGCATTTT
- TRBJ1-4 - TRBV27 CASSLRHAVYGGEKLFF TGTGCCAGCAGTTTACGTCACGCGGTATATGGTGGTGAAAAACTGTTTTTT
- TRBJ2-5 TRBD2 TRBV7-2 CASSPNSGAQETQYF TGTGCCAGCAGCCCAAATAGCGGGGCCCAAGAGACCCAGTACTTC
- TRBJ1-2 - TRBV4-1 CASSRETGTGYTF TGCGCCAGCAGCCGAGAGACAGGAACTGGCTACACCTTC
once TRBJ2-2 - TRBV9 CASSDGVADNTGELFF TGTGCCAGCAGCGACGGGGTAGCGGATAACACCGGGGAGCTGTTTTTT
- TRBJ1-5 - TRBV6-2/TRBV6-3 CASSYGGGVQPQHF TGTGCCAGCAGTTACGGAGGGGGGGTTCAGCCCCAGCATTTT
- TRBJ2-7 - TRBV28 CASSFIRYEQYF TGTGCCAGCAGTTTTATACGGTACGAGCAGTACTTC
- TRBJ1-6 - TRBV4-1 CASSQEQGFLILPPLHF TGCGCCAGCAGCCAAGAACAGGGTTTCTTAATTTTGCCACCCCTCCACTTT
- TRBJ1-6 TRBD1 TRBV4-3 CASSQEVGQDNSPLHF TGCGCCAGCAGCCAAGAAGTTGGACAGGATAATTCACCCCTCCACTTT
- TRBJ2-7 TRBD2 TRBV4-2 CASSTGTSASYEQYF TGTGCCAGCAGCACCGGGACTAGCGCCAGCTACGAGCAGTACTTC
- TRBJ2-1 TRBD1 TRBV5-4 CASGQGALYNEQFF TGTGCCAGCGGACAGGGGGCCCTTTACAATGAGCAGTTCTTC
- TRBJ2-3 - TRBV18 CASSPRRTTDTQYF TGTGCCAGCTCCCCCCGCAGAACCACAGATACGCAGTATTTT
once TRBJ1-5 TRBD1 TRBV2 CASSVQTGLGQPQHF TGTGCCAGCAGTGTCCAGACAGGGTTAGGTCAGCCCCAGCATTTT
- TRBJ2-7 TRBD2 TRBV19 CASSLKHGLAGGRSSYEQYF TGTGCCAGTAGTCTAAAACACGGACTAGCGGGGGGCCGATCCTCCTACGAGCAGTACTTC
- TRBJ2-6 TRBD1 TRBV4-2 CASSQRQGTGANVLTF TGTGCCAGCAGCCAAAGACAGGGCACTGGGGCCAACGTCCTGACTTTC
- TRBJ2-5 - TRBV5-1 CATQSSNAETQYF TGCGCCACCCAATCGAGCAATGCAGAGACCCAGTACTTC
once TRBJ1-5 TRBD1 TRBV28 CASRSGQRYQPQHF TGTGCCAGCAGGTCGGGACAGAGATATCAGCCCCAGCATTTT
- TRBJ2-5 TRBD1 TRBV9 CASSADRGQETQYF TGTGCCAGCAGCGCCGACAGGGGACAAGAGACCCAGTACTTC
- TRBJ2-2 - TRBV9 CASSALVGPLTGELFF TGTGCCAGCAGCGCCCTAGTGGGGCCTCTAACCGGGGAGCTGTTTTTT
- TRBJ1-5 TRBD1 TRBV19 CASRVTGVSNQPQHF TGTGCCAGTAGAGTGACAGGGGTTAGCAATCAGCCCCAGCATTTT
- TRBJ1-5 TRBD1 TRBV2 CASSEGQGAVEPQHF TGTGCCAGCAGTGAGGGACAGGGGGCCGTAGAGCCCCAGCATTTT
- TRBJ1-2 TRBD1 TRBV14 CASRHNRGLKPGYTF TGTGCCAGCAGACATAACAGGGGGCTAAAACCTGGCTACACCTTC
- TRBJ1-1 - TRBV15 CATSREGRALTEAFF TGTGCCACCAGCAGAGAGGGCAGGGCGTTGACTGAAGCTTTCTTT
- TRBJ2-7 - TRBV5-1 CASSLRVSQGEQYF TGCGCCAGCAGCTTGCGAGTTTCACAGGGTGAGCAGTACTTC
- TRBJ1-3 - TRBV5-1 CASSLGGAGNTIYF TGCGCCAGCAGCTTGGGAGGCGCTGGAAACACCATATATTTT
- TRBJ2-3 TRBD1 TRBV7-3 CASSFGQGTDTQYF TGTGCCAGCAGCTTCGGACAGGGCACAGATACGCAGTATTTT
- TRBJ1-3 TRBD1 TRBV7-2 CASSLDRGSGNTIYF TGTGCCAGCAGCTTAGACAGGGGCTCTGGAAACACCATATATTTT
- TRBJ1-2 TRBD1 TRBV2 CASRARGLIGGYTF TGTGCCAGCAGAGCCAGGGGGCTTATTGGTGGCTACACCTTC
- TRBJ1-2 TRBD1 TRBV3-1/TRBV3-2 CASSPSTGGGYTF TGTGCCAGCAGCCCTTCCACAGGGGGTGGCTACACCTTC
- TRBJ2-3 - TRBV27 CASSWGAGTDTQYF TGTGCCAGCAGTTGGGGAGCGGGCACAGATACGCAGTATTTT
once TRBJ2-7 TRBD2 TRBV4-1 CASSQSIAGRSYEQYF TGCGCCAGCAGCCAATCTATAGCGGGACGATCCTACGAGCAGTACTTC
- TRBJ1-1 - TRBV30 CAWMTARNTEAFF TGTGCCTGGATGACAGCGAGGAACACTGAAGCTTTCTTT
- TRBJ2-3 - TRBV5-1 CASSSSRSTDTQYF TGCGCCAGCAGCTCCTCTCGGAGCACAGATACGCAGTATTTT
- TRBJ1-2 - TRBV6-5 CASTAGTTNYGYTF TGTGCCAGCACCGCCGGGACAACTAACTATGGCTACACCTTC
- TRBJ2-7 TRBD2 TRBV2 CASSRTSGYEQYF TGTGCCAGCAGTCGGACTAGCGGCTACGAGCAGTACTTC
once TRBJ1-1 TRBD1 TRBV3-1/TRBV3-2 CASSRTGGTEAFF TGTGCCAGCAGCAGGACAGGGGGCACTGAAGCTTTCTTT
- TRBJ1-6 TRBD1 TRBV19 CASTWTGDNSPLHF TGTGCCAGTACCTGGACAGGGGATAATTCACCCCTCCACTTT
- TRBJ2-2 - TRBV29-1 CSALGQINTGELFF TGCAGCGCCCTGGGACAAATTAACACCGGGGAGCTGTTTTTT
- TRBJ2-7 TRBD1 TRBV18 CASSPRTGDSYEQYF TGTGCCAGCTCACCGAGGACAGGGGATTCCTACGAGCAGTACTTC
- TRBJ1-5 - TRBV7-2 CASSLEGGFQPQHF TGTGCCAGCAGCTTAGAAGGAGGATTTCAGCCCCAGCATTTT